The 21 T cell receptor beta chains in this list originate from one sample, sequenced in a study of cytomegalovirus exposure and HLA in healthy donors. The PCR made use of 60 Vbeta and 13 Jbeta primers. Generated by immunoSEQ multiplex PCR, the TCRdb table keeps only in-frame clones and is missing some. The top ten hold 2.8% of the sample, which has 150,000 to 180,000 clones, approximately 75% seen once. The sample comprised PBMCs. Source of these receptors: a man younger than 35 in good health and CMV-seronegative.

This clone was found many times. The V call is TRBV5-5, the J call TRBJ1-2, with no clear D. Trimming removed 3 bases at V and 1 base at J, with 13 bases between. The CDR3 totals 15 residues. CDR1 is SGHKS and CDR2 is YYEKEE in the germline V gene (reference sequence). The CDR3 is CASSYNWAVNYGYTF. The CDR3 region has the DNA TGTGCCAGCAGCTATAACTGGGCAGTTAACTATGGCTACACCTTC. The full variable domain, completed using reference TRBV5-5 and TRBJ1-2, is DAGVTQSPTHLIKTRGQQVTLRCSPISGHKSVSWYQQVLGQGPQFIFQYYEKEERGRGNFPDRFSARQFPNYSSELNVNALLLGDSALYLCASSYNWAVNYGYTFGSGTRLTVV.

This clone came up a few times. The J gene is TRBJ1-6, the V gene TRBV6-5, with D possibly matching TRBD1 (5 bases). In germline, CDR1 is MNHEY, CDR2 SVGAGI. This CDR3 spans 15 amino acids. Trimming removed 2 bases from V and 2 bases from J, with 7 bases in between. Written as DNA, the CDR3 is TGTGCCAGCAGTTACAGGGGCGCCTATAATTCACCCCTCCACTTT. It encodes CASSYRGAYNSPLHF.

The CDR3 protein is CASSQVAGIGEQYV. The CDR3, as DNA: TGCGCCAGCAGCCAAGTAGCGGGAATCGGCGAGCAGTACGTC. The rearrangement joins TRBV4-1 to TRBJ2-7; TRBD2 matches at 8 bases. The germline V gene has CDR1 MGHRA and CDR2 YSYEKL. V lost 1 base to trimming and J lost 6 bases; unmatched junction nucleotides: 5. This CDR3 has 14 amino acids.

The chain combines TRBV30 with TRBJ2-7; TRBD1 aligns across 9 bases. This CDR3 comprises 14 residues. The germline CDR1 and CDR2 sequences are GTSNPN and SVGIG (reference sequence). The J segment lost 6 bases and the V segment lost 5 bases, leaving 11 bases of the junction unmatched. CDR3 amino acids: CAWESGTGLGEQYF. The CDR3, as DNA: TGTGCCTGGGAGTCCGGGACAGGGTTGGGCGAGCAGTACTTC.

The table lists this clone with a count of one. V and J are TRBV5-1 and TRBJ1-1; TRBD1 agrees at 10 bases. From germline, CDR1 is SGHRS and CDR2 YFSETQ. This CDR3 has 16 amino acids. V was pared by 0 bases and J by 6 bases, with 8 bases of the junction left unmatched. The CDR3 DNA follows: TGCGCCAGCAGCTTGGGGGACAGGGGATCCCCCGCTGAAGCTTTCTTT. Its translation is CASSLGDRGSPAEAFF.

The chain uses TRBV6-5 and TRBJ1-5, with D uncertain. Germline assignment: CDR1 MNHEY and CDR2 SVGAGI. Trimming removed 0 bases from V and 0 bases from J, with 6 bases in between. The CDR3 runs to 15 residues. CDR3 DNA sequence: TGTGCCAGCAGTTACTCGTCCAGTAGCAATCAGCCCCAGCATTTT. Translating it yields CASSYSSSSNQPQHF.

The chain combines TRBV11-2 with TRBJ2-3; D remains unclear. Trimming stripped 5 bases from V and 4 bases from J, with 13 bases between. The germline V gene encodes CDR1 SGHAT and CDR2 FQNNGV. The CDR3 length is 14 residues. The DNA of the CDR3 is TGTGCCAGCAGCCCCACGTTAGATGCAGATACGCAGTATTTT. It yields the protein CASSPTLDADTQYF.

The chain joins TRBV10-1 to TRBJ1-1; tentative D call: TRBD1 (5 bases). The CDR3 length is 15 residues. The V end was cut by 1 base, the J end by 1 base, with 10 bases between. From germline, CDR1 is WNHNN and CDR2 SYGVQD (reference sequence). The CDR3 here is CASSEYRGANTEAFF. The CDR3 DNA reads TGCGCCAGCAGTGAGTATAGGGGTGCGAACACTGAAGCTTTCTTT.

The rearrangement uses TRBV5-1 and TRBJ1-2; 10 bases are shared with TRBD1. V shed 4 bases, J shed 8 bases, and the junction held 11 bases outside the gene matches. The CDR3 is made up of 15 amino acids. Germline lookup yields CDR1 SGHRS and CDR2 YFSETQ. The CDR3 loop is CASSTDLDRGRGYTF. CDR3 DNA sequence: TGCGCCAGCAGCACCGACTTAGACAGGGGGCGCGGCTACACCTTC.

This rearrangement joins TRBV4-2 to TRBJ1-2; TRBD1 matches at 8 bases. This CDR3 spans 15 amino acids. From germline, CDR1 is LGHNA and CDR2 YNFKEQ. The ends lost 4 bases at V and 0 bases at J; junction bases unmatched: 4. The CDR3 DNA is TGTGCCAGCAGCCTAAAGGGACAGGCTAACTATGGCTACACCTTC. Its translation is CASSLKGQANYGYTF.

The table lists this clone with a few counts. The chain combines TRBV6-4 with TRBJ2-3; 9 positions agree with TRBD2. V lost 0 bases, J lost 11 bases, and 9 bases stayed unmatched. This CDR3 has 15 residues. CDR1 is MRHNA, CDR2 SNTAGT, per germline. The CDR3 coding sequence is TGTGCCAGCAGTGACTCGAGTCAGCTAGCGGGGTTGCAGTATTTT. Translation: CASSDSSQLAGLQYF.

The genes are TRBV19 and TRBJ1-1; 8 bases are a match to TRBD1. V shed 6 bases and J 3 bases; nucleotides not matched to a gene: 3. There are 13 residues in the CDR3. Per the germline V gene, CDR1 is LNHDA and CDR2 is SQIVND (reference sequence). CDR3 nucleotides: TGTGCCAGTAGGCAGGGGGCTTACACTGAAGCTTTCTTT. It translates to CASRQGAYTEAFF.

This clone has only a few counts. The genes are TRBV7-2 and TRBJ2-1; TRBD1 matches 10 bases. V lost 2 bases and J lost 2; bases outside the gene matches: 6. Germline loops: CDR1 SGHTA, CDR2 FQGNSA. CDR3 length: 17 residues. Here the CDR3 DNA reads TGTGCCAGCAGCTTACTCACGACAGGGGGCACCTACAATGAGCAGTTCTTC. Its protein is CASSLLTTGGTYNEQFF.

The chain employs TRBV2 and TRBJ1-4; possible D gene TRBD1, 5 bases. In germline, CDR1 is SNHLY, CDR2 FYNNEI. The V gene lost 4 bases and the J gene lost 5 bases, with 8 bases spanning the gap. The CDR3 is made up of 13 amino acids. For the CDR3, the DNA is TGTGCCAGCAGTGGCAGGGAAAATGAAAAACTGTTTTTT. It codes for CASSGRENEKLFF.

Only one count was recorded for this clone. This chain links TRBV4-1 with TRBJ2-1, with D unclear. V dropped 0 bases and J dropped 3 bases, with 12 bases sitting between them. The CDR3 has 16 amino acids. The V gene's germline CDR1 is MGHRA and CDR2 YSYEKL. In DNA, the CDR3 is TGCGCCAGCAGCCAAGACCGTGCAGGTTACTACAATGAGCAGTTCTTC. This translates into CASSQDRAGYYNEQFF.

The chain combines TRBV9 with TRBJ2-3; tentatively, D is TRBD1 (6 bases). Germline CDR1 is SGDLS and CDR2 is YYNGEE. This CDR3 is 15 amino acids long. The V end lost 4 bases, the J end lost 1 base, and 13 bases lay between the germline ends. DNA of the CDR3: TGTGCCAGCAGCCCCGAGGGGGACGGCACAGATACGCAGTATTTT. As protein: CASSPEGDGTDTQYF.

This clone was seen once. The rearrangement links TRBV5-6 to TRBJ1-6; D unclear. The CDR3 has 15 residues. Germline values: CDR1 SGHDT, CDR2 YYEEEE. The V and J ends lost 2 bases and 6 bases respectively, with 12 bases between them. The CDR3 nucleotides are TGTGCCAGCAGCTTTTGGGCAGTACCTAATTCACCCCTCCACTTT. It translates to CASSFWAVPNSPLHF. Full variable domain (rest looked up from reference TRBV5-6 and TRBJ1-6): DAGVTQSPTHLIKTRGQQVTLRCSPKSGHDTVSWYQQALGQGPQFIFQYYEEEERQRGNFPDRFSGHQFPNYSSELNVNALLLGDSALYLCASSFWAVPNSPLHFGNGTRLTVT.

The rearrangement joins TRBV4-3 to TRBJ1-2, with D perhaps TRBD1 (6 bases). The CDR3 contains 16 residues. Trimming stripped 0 bases from V and 1 base from J, with 12 bases between. From germline, CDR1 is LGHNA and CDR2 YSLEER. The DNA of the CDR3 is TGCGCCAGCAGCCAAGAGGGGGCATTCCATAACTATGGCTACACCTTC. Residues: CASSQEGAFHNYGYTF.

About this clone itself: Other DNA variants within this sample encode the same CDR3. V is TRBV7-3 and J is TRBJ1-4; the D is unclear. The V end was cut by 1 base, the J end by 8 bases, with 14 bases between. The germline V gene has CDR1 SGHTA and CDR2 FQGTGA. The CDR3 is 15 residues long. The CDR3 spells CASSLSGGLGEKLFF. The DNA of the CDR3 is TGTGCCAGCAGCTTAAGCGGAGGCCTGGGGGAAAAACTGTTTTTT.

This sequence joins TRBV25-1 and TRBJ1-4; TRBD1 matches 7 bases. CDR3 length: 14 residues. With 8 bases clipped from V and 1 base from J, the junction kept 4 bases outside the gene matches. CDR1 and CDR2 from the germline V gene are MGHDK and SYGVNS. The CDR3 reads CASGYRGTNEKLFF. In nucleotides, the CDR3 is TGTGCCAGCGGATACAGGGGAACTAATGAAAAACTGTTTTTT. Full variable domain (missing parts from reference TRBV25-1 and TRBJ1-4): EADIYQTPRYLVIGTGKKITLECSQTMGHDKMYWYQQDPGMELHLIHYSYGVNSTEKGDLSSESTVSRIRTEHFPLTLESARPSHTSQYLCASGYRGTNEKLFFGSGTQLSVL.

Comment on this clone: One end of the junction does not line up with germline, which may come from a read error. CDR3 bases: TGTGCCAGCAGCTTACTAGGGAAAGGTGGGGCCAACGGCCTGACTTTC. It encodes CASSLLGKGGANGLTF. This chain links TRBV7-2 with TRBJ2-6, with D perhaps matching TRBD1 (5 bases). The CDR3 loop spans 16 amino acids. The germline V gene encodes CDR1 SGHTA and CDR2 FQGNSA.